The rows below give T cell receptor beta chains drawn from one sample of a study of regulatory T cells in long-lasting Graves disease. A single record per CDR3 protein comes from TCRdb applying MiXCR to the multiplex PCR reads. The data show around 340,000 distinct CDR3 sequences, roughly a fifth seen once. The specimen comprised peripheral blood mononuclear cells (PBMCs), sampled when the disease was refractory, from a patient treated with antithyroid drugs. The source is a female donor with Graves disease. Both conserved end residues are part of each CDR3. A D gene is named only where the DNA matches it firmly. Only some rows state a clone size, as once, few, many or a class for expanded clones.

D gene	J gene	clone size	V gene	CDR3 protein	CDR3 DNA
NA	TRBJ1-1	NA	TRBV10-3	CAISDYGGGTEAFF	TGTGCCATCAGTGACTATGGAGGGGGCACTGAAGCTTTCTTT
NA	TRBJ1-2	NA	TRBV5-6	CASSVSARWGEDYGYTF	TGTGCCAGCAGCGTAAGTGCCCGGTGGGGAGAGGACTATGGCTACACCTTC
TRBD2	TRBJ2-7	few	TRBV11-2	CASSSVAGRTYEQYF	TGTGCCAGCAGCTCGGTAGCGGGAAGAACCTACGAGCAGTACTTC
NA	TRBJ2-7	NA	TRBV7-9	CASSLEGLVDEQYF	TGTGCCAGCAGCTTGGAGGGGTTAGTCGACGAGCAGTACTTC
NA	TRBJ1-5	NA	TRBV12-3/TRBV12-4	CASRSKKNQPQHF	TGTGCCAGCAGATCCAAAAAAAATCAGCCCCAGCATTTT
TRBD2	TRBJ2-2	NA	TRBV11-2	CASTIAGGPRNTGELFF	TGTGCCAGCACCATAGCGGGAGGGCCTCGTAACACCGGGGAGCTGTTTTTT
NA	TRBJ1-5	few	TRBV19	CASSWSGYLTGQPQHF	TGTGCCAGTAGCTGGAGTGGCTATCTAACTGGTCAGCCCCAGCATTTT
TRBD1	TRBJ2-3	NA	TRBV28	CASLHWDRGRVTDTQYF	TGTGCCAGCCTCCACTGGGACAGGGGGAGGGTCACAGATACGCAGTATTTT
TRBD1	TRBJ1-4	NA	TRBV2	CASSENKGGSIGKLFF	TGTGCCAGCAGTGAAAATAAAGGGGGCTCAATCGGAAAACTGTTTTTT
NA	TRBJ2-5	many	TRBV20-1	CSASTQRYQETQYF	TGCAGTGCTAGTACCCAGAGGTACCAAGAGACCCAGTACTTC
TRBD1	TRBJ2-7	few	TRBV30	CAWSSGGTGVGEQYF	TGTGCCTGGAGTTCCGGTGGGACAGGGGTGGGGGAGCAGTACTTC
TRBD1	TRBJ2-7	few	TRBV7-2	CASSDRGHRYEQYF	TGTGCCAGCAGCGACAGGGGGCATCGTTACGAGCAGTACTTC
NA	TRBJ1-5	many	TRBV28	CASSFRAGVQPQHF	TGTGCCAGCAGTTTTCGGGCAGGGGTACAGCCCCAGCATTTT
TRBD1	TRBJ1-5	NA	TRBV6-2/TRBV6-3	CASSRTGGFSNQPQHF	TGTGCCAGCAGCCGAACAGGGGGGTTTAGCAATCAGCCCCAGCATTTT
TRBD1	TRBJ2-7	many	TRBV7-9	CASSSAPGTGDYEQYF	TGTGCCAGCAGCTCGGCCCCCGGGACAGGGGACTACGAGCAGTACTTC
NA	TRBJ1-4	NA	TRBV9	CASSESWGATNEKLFF	TGTGCCAGCAGCGAGAGTTGGGGCGCAACTAATGAAAAACTGTTTTTT
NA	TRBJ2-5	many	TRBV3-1	CASSQDSSSGTQYF	TGTGCCAGCAGCCAAGATTCGAGTTCCGGGACCCAGTACTTC
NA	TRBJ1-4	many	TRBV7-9	CASSDRLDPNEKLFF	TGTGCCAGCAGCGATCGACTGGACCCTAATGAAAAACTGTTTTTT
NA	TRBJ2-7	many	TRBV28	CASRTRGPPYEQYF	TGTGCCAGCAGAACGAGGGGCCCGCCCTACGAGCAGTACTTC
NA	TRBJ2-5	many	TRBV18	CASSPPSEETQYF	TGTGCCAGCTCACCACCGTCTGAAGAGACCCAGTACTTC
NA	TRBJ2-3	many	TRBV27	CASSELYTAQDTQYF	TGTGCCAGCAGTGAACTATATACGGCACAAGATACGCAGTATTTT
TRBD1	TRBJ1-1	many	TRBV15	CATSRGTGTAAVLLSAFF	TGTGCCACCAGCAGAGGGACCGGGACAGCGGCTGTCCTTCTCTCAGCTTTCTTT
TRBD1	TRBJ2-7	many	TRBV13	CASSGNRDRAYVEQYF	TGTGCCAGCAGCGGGAACCGGGACAGGGCTTATGTCGAGCAGTACTTC
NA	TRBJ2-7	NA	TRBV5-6	CASSLLPSYEQYF	TGTGCCAGCAGCTTGTTACCCTCCTACGAGCAGTACTTC
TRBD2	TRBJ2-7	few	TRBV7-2	CASSYGVAGGSYEQYF	TGTGCCAGCAGCTACGGGGTAGCGGGAGGGTCCTACGAGCAGTACTTC
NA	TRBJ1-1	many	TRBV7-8	CASSWRTARGAFF	TGTGCCAGCAGCTGGCGGACAGCGAGAGGGGCTTTCTTT
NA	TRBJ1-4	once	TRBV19	CASSAAGALNEKLFF	TGTGCCAGTAGTGCGGCCGGGGCACTTAATGAAAAACTGTTTTTT
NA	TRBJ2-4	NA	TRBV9	CASSPDGGHIQYF	TGTGCCAGCAGCCCCGACGGGGGGCACATTCAGTACTTC
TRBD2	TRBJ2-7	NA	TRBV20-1	CSARVRTSGNYEQYF	TGCAGTGCTAGAGTACGGACTAGCGGGAACTACGAGCAGTACTTC
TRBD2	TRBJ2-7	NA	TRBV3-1	CASSQVLAGDYEQHF	TGTGCCAGCAGCCAGGTACTAGCGGGAGACTACGAGCAGCACTTC
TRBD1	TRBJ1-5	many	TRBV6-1	CASSPGTRGSNQPQHF	TGTGCCAGCAGTCCCGGGACCAGGGGGAGCAATCAGCCCCAGCATTTT